These 32 T cell receptor beta chains were all obtained from the same sample, sequenced in a study of T cells in Graves' hyperthyroidism and ophthalmopathy. Amplification of TCR beta CDR3 regions used RNA as the template. Researchers ran a first-round RT-PCR on the TCR CDR3 using the HTBI primer set. TCRdb passed the multiplex PCR reads through MiXCR, listing each CDR3 protein once. The data hold 93,000 or so distinct CDR3 sequences, with around 50% observed a single time. Sequenced: blood. These receptor sequences come from a man aged 35 to 55 with Graves' hyperthyroidism.

This clonotype was recorded at least ten times. The CDR3 nucleotides read TGTGCCAGCGGACAGAGTAGCTATAATTCACCCCTCCACTTT. It specifies CASGQSSYNSPLHF. The chain is built from TRBV12-3 or TRBV12-4 and TRBJ1-6, with D tentatively TRBD1 (6 bases). The CDR3 length is 14 residues. Deletions cut 8 bases from V and 3 bases from J, with 11 bases between.

This chain joins TRBV29-1 and TRBJ2-3; no firm D call. The germline gives CDR1 SQVTM, CDR2 ANQGSEA. The CDR3 has 13 residues. The V end was cut by 8 bases, the J end by 1 base, with 13 bases between. The CDR3 coding sequence is TGCAGCTACGAATCCTACGGCACAGATACGCAGTATTTT. Translating it yields CSYESYGTDTQYF.

This clonotype was detected many times. The chain links TRBV5-5 to TRBJ2-5; D uncertain. Trimming left V 0 bases short and J 1 base short, with 25 bases between. CDR1 and CDR2 (germline): SGHKS, YYEKEE (reference sequence). The CDR3 length is 20 residues. The CDR3 DNA sequence: TGTGCCAGCAGCTTGGGGGTGAGCGTCCTCGGCCTCGGTCCCCAAGAGACCCAGTACTTC. Translating gives CASSLGVSVLGLGPQETQYF.

The chain is built from TRBV20-1 and TRBJ1-5, with TRBD1 identical over 7 bases. Germline trimming cut 6 bases from V and 6 bases from J; bases unmatched to any gene: 14. Germline assignment: CDR1 DFQATT and CDR2 SNEGSKA (reference sequence). The CDR3 spans 15 residues. In DNA, the CDR3 is TGCAGTGCCAGCCCCACAGGGGAGGGTGGTCAGCCCCAGCATTTT. Residues: CSASPTGEGGQPQHF.

Concerning this clonotype itself: One end of the junction does not line up with germline, which may come from a read error. The chain is built from TRBV20-1 and TRBJ1-4; TRBD1 aligns across 9 bases. The CDR3 covers 11 residues. Looked up from germline, CDR1 is DFQATT and CDR2 is SNEGSKA (reference sequence). DNA for the CDR3: TGCAGTGCTAGAGAAATTGGGACAGGGCTTTTT. Its translation is CSAREIGTGLF.

Notes on this clonotype: A much larger clone lies a single base off, so this may be a read error. The CDR3 does not end in the conserved phenylalanine or tryptophan, so this is likely a read error. The chain links TRBV2 to TRBJ1-3; D ambiguous. Trimming left V 6 bases short and J 0 bases short, with 15 bases between. The germline gives CDR1 SNHLY, CDR2 FYNNEI. CDR3 length equals 16 residues. The CDR3 region has the DNA TGTGCCAGCAGCTCTCCCAGGTTTAGCTCTGGAAACACCATATATTCT. It codes for CASSSPRFSSGNTIYS.

This rearrangement joins TRBV25-1 to TRBJ2-1; 11 positions agree with TRBD2. V trimming: 8 bases; J trimming: 5 bases; junction bases outside the gene matches: 5. The CDR3 extends over 14 amino acids. CDR1 is MGHDK, CDR2 SYGVNS, per germline. Here the CDR3 reads CASQPSGGHNEQFF. The CDR3 region has the DNA TGTGCCAGCCAGCCTAGCGGGGGGCACAATGAGCAGTTCTTC.

This clonotype showed up many times. V and J are TRBV6-5 and TRBJ1-1; the D is unclear. Germline lookup yields CDR1 MNHEY and CDR2 SVGAGI. V lost 0 bases to trimming and J lost 3 bases, with 8 bases between them. The CDR3 consists of 14 residues. CDR3 coding DNA: TGTGCCAGCAGTTACTCGAGCTCAGACACTGAAGCTTTCTTT. This translates into CASSYSSSDTEAFF.

The chain combines TRBV20-1 with TRBJ1-5, with a possible D match to TRBD1 (5 bases). The V end was cut by 2 bases, the J end by 0 bases, with 20 bases between. This CDR3 has 18 residues. Germline V lookup: CDR1 DFQATT, CDR2 SNEGSKA (reference sequence). DNA for the CDR3: TGCAGTGCTAGATTGTCAGCGGGGCCTACGTATAGCAATCAGCCCCAGCATTTT. This encodes CSARLSAGPTYSNQPQHF.

This chain joins TRBV18 and TRBJ1-6; the D gene is possibly TRBD1 (6 bases). CDR3 length: 15 residues. Germline V gene data show CDR1 as KGHSH and CDR2 as LQKENI. V lost 2 bases to trimming and J lost 8 bases, with 13 bases between them. The CDR3 DNA reads as TGTGCCAGCTCACCAATACAGGGCTGGGATTCACCCCTCCACTTT. It yields the protein CASSPIQGWDSPLHF.

This clonotype has a count of ten or more. This chain links TRBV20-1 with TRBJ2-7; a weak D match, TRBD2 (6 bases). With 1 base removed from V and 4 bases from J, the gap between germline ends came to 14 bases. The CDR3 is 14 residues long. Germline loops: CDR1 DFQATT, CDR2 SNEGSKA (reference sequence). The CDR3 here is CSARGLAEGYEQYF. In DNA, the CDR3 is TGCAGTGCTAGAGGGTTAGCGGAGGGGTACGAGCAGTACTTC.

The J gene is TRBJ1-2, the V gene TRBV20-1; D gene unclear. Trimming took 5 bases from V and 11 from J, leaving 21 bases between them. The CDR3 covers 13 residues. From germline, CDR1 is DFQATT and CDR2 SNEGSKA (reference sequence). The CDR3 region has the DNA TGCAGTGCTTTCAGACTAGCGGGAGGAGGATACACCTTC. This translates into CSAFRLAGGGYTF.

This clonotype was picked up a small number of times. The chain uses TRBV28 and TRBJ1-1, with 12 bases lining up with TRBD1. In germline, CDR1 is MDHEN, CDR2 SYDVKM. The CDR3 is 15 residues long. The J segment lost 7 bases and the V segment lost 7 bases, leaving 10 bases of the junction unmatched. The CDR3 region is CASNLAGTGGSEAFF. In nucleotides, the CDR3 is TGTGCCAGCAATCTAGCCGGGACAGGGGGCAGTGAAGCTTTCTTT.

As for this clonotype: A clone one base away is much larger, so this may be a read error. The V and J genes are TRBV11-2 and TRBJ1-3; 7 bases are a match to TRBD1. Per the germline V gene, CDR1 is SGHAT and CDR2 is FQNNGV. J gave up 5 bases and V 5 bases, and 9 bases lay outside the gene matches. CDR3 length equals 15 residues. The CDR3 loop reads CASSPGRGVRNTIYF. The CDR3 nucleotides read TGTGCCAGCAGCCCCGGCAGGGGGGTTAGAAACACCATATATTTT.

This clonotype was observed at least ten times. This rearrangement joins TRBV5-8 to TRBJ2-3; D tentatively fits TRBD1 or TRBD2 (6 bases each). Germline CDR1 is SGHTS and CDR2 is YDEGEE. The CDR3 loop spans 17 amino acids. The V and J ends lost 0 bases and 0 bases respectively, with 14 bases between them. This CDR3 reads CASSLGGGRASTDTQYF. Here the CDR3 DNA reads TGTGCCAGCAGCTTGGGAGGGGGGCGGGCTAGCACAGATACGCAGTATTTT.

This clonotype was seen repeatedly, ten times or more. The CDR3 loop reads CARGERGEKLFF. In DNA, the CDR3 is TGTGCCAGAGGGGAGCGCGGGGAAAAACTGTTTTTT. The V call is TRBV2, the J call TRBJ1-4; D is perhaps TRBD1 (5 bases). The CDR3 is 12 amino acids. Germline-derived CDR1 and CDR2 are SNHLY and FYNNEI. Trimming took off 9 bases at V and 8 bases at J, with 13 bases between the two ends.

The chain combines TRBV5-4 with TRBJ2-3; the match to TRBD2 covers 13 bases. Losses at the gene ends were 10 bases for V and 4 bases for J; bases not matched to a gene: 3. CDR3 length equals 13 residues. Per the germline V gene, CDR1 is SGHNT and CDR2 is YYREEE (reference sequence). The CDR3 reads CAQTSGGSDTQYF. CDR3 nucleotide sequence: TGTGCCCAGACTAGCGGGGGGTCAGATACGCAGTATTTT.

The genes are TRBV25-1 and TRBJ2-1, with 7 bases aligning to TRBD2. This CDR3 comprises 14 residues. Germline loops: CDR1 MGHDK, CDR2 SYGVNS. DNA of the CDR3: TGTGCTAGAGAAGGTAGTCTAGCGGACAATGAGCAGTTCTTC. It codes for CAREGSLADNEQFF.

The genes are TRBV6-5 and TRBJ1-1; 9 nucleotides line up with TRBD1. CDR1 and CDR2 (germline): MNHEY, SVGAGI. V lost 2 bases to trimming and J lost 4 bases; unmatched junction nucleotides: 2. The CDR3 is made up of 14 amino acids. CDR3 DNA: TGTGCCAGCAGTTACCTGGGACAGGGCACTGAAGCTTTCTTT. Its protein product is CASSYLGQGTEAFF.

The chain couples TRBV11-2 to TRBJ2-3, with 8 bases fitting TRBD2. The CDR3 runs 16 residues. V dropped 4 bases and J dropped 6; count of bases not matched to a gene: 12. Germline V gene sequence: CDR1 SGHAT, CDR2 FQNNGV. CDR3 amino acids: CASSWGTGGPEDTQYF. The CDR3 nucleotides read TGTGCCAGCAGCTGGGGAACGGGAGGGCCGGAGGATACGCAGTATTTT. Looking up the rest from reference TRBV11-2 and TRBJ2-3 gives the full variable domain: EAGVAQSPRYKIIEKRQSVAFWCNPISGHATLYWYQQILGQGPKLLIQFQNNGVVDDSQLPKDRFSAERLKGVDSTLKIQPAKLEDSAVYLCASSWGTGGPEDTQYFGPGTRLTVL.

The sample holds many counts of this clonotype. The chain has TRBV12-3 or TRBV12-4 and TRBJ1-1, with TRBD1 matching 8 bases. V shed 8 bases and J 1 base; nucleotides not matched to a gene: 12. The CDR3 has 16 residues. This chain's CDR3 is CASPDREEVGNTEAFF. CDR3 nucleotide sequence: TGTGCCAGCCCGGACAGGGAAGAGGTGGGGAACACTGAAGCTTTCTTT.

This clonotype was observed once. The chain carries TRBV19 and TRBJ2-5, with 9 positions matching TRBD1. CDR1 and CDR2 from the germline V gene are LNHDA and SQIVND (reference sequence). J gave up 4 bases and V 6 bases, and 12 bases lay outside the gene matches. The CDR3 contains 16 residues. The CDR3 DNA sequence: TGTGCCAGTAGCTCCGGGACAGGGACATCGGGAGAGACCCAGTACTTC. It encodes CASSSGTGTSGETQYF.

This clonotype was detected many times. The genes are TRBV5-6 and TRBJ2-1; TRBD1 matches 8 bases. The trim removed 4 bases at V and 12 bases at J, leaving 21 bases unmatched. Germline CDR1 is SGHDT and CDR2 is YYEEEE. This CDR3 spans 17 amino acids. The CDR3: CASSLLTGTGLPWGQFF. The CDR3 bases are TGTGCCAGCAGCCTTCTGACCGGGACAGGCCTGCCCTGGGGGCAGTTCTTC.

This chain uses TRBV2 with TRBJ2-2, with D possibly matching TRBD2 (7 bases). CDR1 is SNHLY and CDR2 is FYNNEI in the germline V gene. Trimming removed 8 bases from V and 6 bases from J, with 16 bases in between. The length of the CDR3 is 14 residues. Written as DNA, the CDR3 is TGTGCCAGCGGGGGGGCCAATTTTGCCGGGGAGCTGTTTTTT. Amino acids: CASGGANFAGELFF.

Regarding this clonotype: Given a much more abundant clone one base away, this may be a read error. The genes are TRBV6-5 and TRBJ1-4; TRBD1 matches 9 bases. CDR1 is MNHEY and CDR2 is SVGAGI in the germline V gene. The CDR3 is 15 amino acids. CDR3 region: CDSSRTGVGNEKLFF. The CDR3 coding sequence is TGTGACAGCAGTCGGACAGGGGTTGGAAATGAAAAACTGTTTTTT.

This clonotype was counted ten times or more. V is TRBV19 and J is TRBJ2-7; no reliable D call. Germline lookup yields CDR1 LNHDA and CDR2 SQIVND (reference sequence). The CDR3 is made up of 14 amino acids. Trimming cost V 6 bases and J 5 bases, with 17 bases left between them. The CDR3 DNA is TGTGCCAGTAGCCAGCGAGGCGTGGGCCACGAGCAGTACTTC. Translated: CASSQRGVGHEQYF. The full variable domain, completed using reference TRBV19 and TRBJ2-7, is DGGITQSPKYLFRKEGQNVTLSCEQNLNHDAMYWYRQDPGQGLRLIYYSQIVNDFQKGDIAEGYSVSREKKESFPLTVTSAQKNPTAFYLCASSQRGVGHEQYFGPGTRLTVT.

The chain links TRBV11-1 to TRBJ1-2; D is uncertain. CDR1 is SGHAT, CDR2 FQDESV, per germline (reference sequence). The CDR3 has 12 residues. V was shortened by 5 bases and J by 8 bases, with 12 bases between the two germline ends. DNA of the CDR3: TGTGCCAGCAGCACCCCAGAGAAGGGCTACACCTTC. Translated: CASSTPEKGYTF. Using reference TRBV11-1 and TRBJ1-2 for the parts outside the CDR3, the full variable domain is EAEVAQSPRYKITEKSQAVAFWCDPISGHATLYWYRQILGQGPELLVQFQDESVVDDSQLPKDRFSAERLKGVDSTLKIQPAELGDSAMYLCASSTPEKGYTFGSGTRLTVV.

This chain joins TRBV29-1 and TRBJ1-5, with D perhaps given as TRBD1 or TRBD2 (5 bases each). The better agreement between TRBJ2-3 and the DNA end casts doubt on the J call. The germline V gene has CDR1 SQVTM and CDR2 ANQGSEA. The CDR3 has 17 residues. The CDR3 region has the DNA TGCAGCGTTGCAATTACGGGGCCTACGTATAGCAATCAGCCCCAGTATTTT. It specifies CSVAITGPTYSNQPQYF.

The rearrangement links TRBV10-2 to TRBJ2-5; the D is unclear. This CDR3 is 11 amino acids long. Between the trimmed V and J ends, which lost 4 bases and 3 bases, there was a span of 3 bases. Looked up from germline, CDR1 is WSHSY and CDR2 is SAAADI. The CDR3 sequence is CASSAEETQYF. CDR3 nucleotide sequence: TGCGCCAGCAGTGCCGAAGAGACCCAGTACTTC.

The chain employs TRBV20-1 and TRBJ2-7, with 7 bases fitting TRBD2. J gave up 2 bases and V 1 base, and 2 bases lay outside the gene matches. Germline assignment: CDR1 DFQATT and CDR2 SNEGSKA (reference sequence). There are 13 residues in the CDR3. CDR3 amino acids: CSARGGGPYEQYF. In DNA form, the CDR3 reads TGCAGTGCTAGAGGGGGGGGACCCTACGAGCAGTACTTC.

This clonotype was counted at least ten times. The chain joins TRBV6-5 to TRBJ2-1, with TRBD2 matching over 10 bases. With V trimmed by 2 bases and J by 6 bases, 4 bases remained unmatched. CDR1 MNHEY and CDR2 SVGAGI come from the germline V gene. This CDR3 comprises 15 residues. The CDR3 loop is CASSYLLAGTNEQFF. In nucleotides, the CDR3 is TGTGCCAGCAGTTACCTACTAGCGGGGACCAATGAGCAGTTCTTC.

The V gene is TRBV7-9, the J gene TRBJ1-6, with 7 bases fitting TRBD1. CDR1 and CDR2 (germline): SEHNR, FQNEAQ (reference sequence). This CDR3 contains 13 residues. J was trimmed by 8 bases and V by 6 bases; bases with no gene match: 4. The CDR3 nucleotides read TGTGCCAGCAGTGTAACAGGGGATTCACCCCTCCACTTT. Its translation is CASSVTGDSPLHF.